Listed below are T cell receptor beta chains from one sample, sequenced in a study of T cells in Graves' hyperthyroidism and ophthalmopathy. In TCRdb, the multiplex PCR reads were re-called with MiXCR into one record per CDR3 protein. The table lists around 400,000 distinct CDR3 sequences, nearly 15% of them singletons, with roughly 19% in the top ten. The sequenced sample consisted of blood. Receptors were obtained from a woman aged 55-70 years with Graves' ophthalmopathy. The conserved cysteine and the conserved F or W are not part of the CDR3 here. Fields, in order: clone size, J gene, V gene, CDR3 protein. Rows give clone size only sometimes, using once, few, many, or a class for an expanded clone.

-,TRBJ2-5,TRBV24-1,ATSDHRDRGQETQY
many,TRBJ1-1,TRBV6-7,ASSYSPGGTEAF
few,TRBJ2-1,TRBV30,AWAASHYNEQF
many,TRBJ2-5,TRBV7-3,ASSLISGRAETQY
-,TRBJ1-3,TRBV15,ATSREGAGQSSGNTIY
few,TRBJ1-1,TRBV7-8,ASSLLGGLMNTEAF
many,TRBJ2-1,TRBV28,ASTIGGYNEQF
-,TRBJ2-1,TRBV9,ASSEGPGFDEQF
few,TRBJ1-2,TRBV7-2,ASSLEIGGGYGYT
-,TRBJ2-7,TRBV6-4,ASSDPTGGRYEQY
many,TRBJ2-2,TRBV3-1,ASSQGGATGELF